Described below is a single TCR beta chain sequence and its context. The antigen is undetermined. The data were taken from a study of monozygotic twins with inflammatory bowel disease. Study-level points and caveats: Patients got different immunosuppressive treatments, which may have made their repertoires more variable.

The CDR3 runs to 17 residues. Germline CDR1 SGHRS, CDR2 YFSETQ. TCRdb reanalyzed the 5' RACE reads, giving one entry per CDR3 protein sequence and no DNA. Here the sample table reports under 45,000 distinct CDR3 sequences. Isolation of total RNA was performed on whole blood, with no prior T cell sorting. The genes are TRBV5-1 and TRBJ1-4; TCRdb outputs TRBD1, but without DNA this stays unchecked. This TCR was recovered from a human donor with ulcerative colitis or Crohn's disease, or a healthy co-twin of an affected twin (not recorded which). Sequenced: blood. CDR3 in amino acids: CASSKHPRTANNEKLFF.